The clone carrying this T cell receptor beta chain was recorded once. Its antigen remains unknown. This specimen belongs to a study of long-term antiretroviral therapy in people with HIV. Study-wide results and caveats: Whereas controls had wider CDR3 length ranges, HIV repertoires had narrower ones. Blood, drawn from the mid-2000s to the late 2010s, may reflect older ART regimens. Information pertaining to ART adherence, viral resistance or therapeutic modifications was not obtained.

At the survey level, the v3.0 immunoSEQ assay was run. This table comes from immunoSEQ multiplex PCR, and its TCRdb copy is limited to in-frame clones, with some not included. The sample carries about 28,000 clones, approximately 84% recorded once. The sample in question was unsorted PBMCs, obtained 2 years after starting antiretroviral therapy. This sequence was found in a man aged 45-60 years with HIV.

For the CDR3, the DNA is TGTGCCAGCTCACCGAGGCCCCACAATGAGCAGTTCTTC. This codes for CASSPRPHNEQFF. The chain employs TRBV18 and TRBJ2-1; D is unresolved. The CDR3 totals 13 residues. Trimming took off 3 bases at V and 5 bases at J, with 8 bases between the two ends. Germline CDR1 KGHSH, CDR2 LQKENI.